Presented here are 15 T cell receptor beta chains from one specimen sequenced in a study of cytomegalovirus exposure and HLA in healthy donors. Use of 60 Vbeta and 13 Jbeta primers characterized the PCR. The protocol was immunoSEQ multiplex PCR, while the TCRdb copy is restricted to in-frame clones and leaves out a portion. The sample records 40,000 to 55,000 clones, over 55% being singletons. The sequenced sample consisted of PBMCs. Receptors were obtained from a man aged 55 to 69 in good health and CMV-seropositive.

The V and J genes are TRBV5-1 and TRBJ2-2, with D possibly matching TRBD2 (5 bases). With 2 bases removed from V and 2 bases from J, the gap between germline ends came to 7 bases. Germline V gene sequence: CDR1 SGHRS, CDR2 YFSETQ. The CDR3 has 14 residues. The DNA of the CDR3 is TGCGCCAGCAGCTTTAGCGTAAACACCGGGGAGCTGTTTTTT. Residues: CASSFSVNTGELFF.

J is TRBJ2-2 and V is TRBV30; D gene ambiguous. V gave up 2 bases and J gave up 6 bases, with 10 bases separating them. Germline CDR1 GTSNPN, CDR2 SVGIG (reference sequence). The CDR3 runs 13 residues. As DNA, the CDR3 is TGTGCCTGGAGTAGAGAGGCGGCCGGGGAGCTGTTTTTT. This gives the protein CAWSREAAGELFF.

This clone is judged medium-sized (0.01 to 0.1%). The chain joins TRBV29-1 to TRBJ2-1; TRBD2 aligns across 7 bases. The junction had 1 base not matched to a gene; V was cut back by 2 bases and J by 3 bases. This CDR3 spans 13 amino acids. The germline CDR1 and CDR2 sequences are SQVTM and ANQGSEA. As DNA, the CDR3 is TGCAGCGTTGAACTAGCGGACTACAATGAGCAGTTCTTC. It yields the protein CSVELADYNEQFF.

The rearrangement joins TRBV4-3 to TRBJ2-5; 8 bases fit TRBD1. The CDR3 is 15 amino acids. Unmatched junction bases numbered 6, after V lost 4 bases and J lost 2 bases. Germline lookup yields CDR1 LGHNA and CDR2 YSLEER. This CDR3 reads CASSRGTGDQETQYF. CDR3 coding DNA: TGCGCCAGCAGCCGCGGGACAGGCGATCAAGAGACCCAGTACTTC.

This sequence joins TRBV7-9 and TRBJ2-7, with D perhaps matching TRBD2 (5 bases). The CDR3 is 17 residues long. The germline CDR1 and CDR2 sequences are SEHNR and FQNEAQ (reference sequence). Trimming stripped 3 bases from V and 4 bases from J, with 22 bases between. Here the CDR3 reads CASSLGVGGSLHYEQYF. The CDR3 DNA follows: TGTGCCAGCAGCTTGGGAGTAGGAGGTTCCCTCCATTACGAGCAGTACTTC.

CDR3 sequence reads: CSVTAGTALSYTQYF. The CDR3 DNA follows: TGCAGCGTTACCGCCGGGACTGCTCTCTCTTATACGCAGTATTTT. The V and J genes are TRBV29-1 and TRBJ2-3; D might be TRBD2 (6 bases). This CDR3 is built from 15 residues. V lost 5 bases and J lost 7, with 22 bases in between. Germline CDR1 reads SQVTM; CDR2 reads ANQGSEA.

In this sample, this clone turned up a few times. The chain joins TRBV4-3 to TRBJ1-3, with D perhaps matching TRBD1 (6 bases). The V gene lost 0 bases and the J gene lost 4 bases, with 13 bases spanning the gap. The germline gives CDR1 LGHNA, CDR2 YSLEER. This CDR3 has 16 amino acids. The CDR3 nucleotides are TGCGCCAGCAGCCAAGATTATTCAGGGGTCGGAAACACCATATATTTT. It yields the protein CASSQDYSGVGNTIYF.

The CDR3, as DNA: TGCGCCAGCAGTGATCCTCGTTTTGCGGGAGACGAGCAGTACTTC. Translated: CASSDPRFAGDEQYF. The chain has TRBV10-2 and TRBJ2-5; TRBD2 matches 7 bases. TRBJ2-7 matches the DNA end more closely, so the J call is doubtful. CDR3 size: 15 residues. The V gene's germline CDR1 is WSHSY and CDR2 SAAADI.

The chain employs TRBV19 and TRBJ1-1; TRBD1 agrees at 9 bases. Germline V gene data show CDR1 as LNHDA and CDR2 as SQIVND (reference sequence). The CDR3 has 14 amino acids. The V gene end was trimmed by 7 bases and the J gene end by 5 bases; junction bases not matched to a gene: 8. This CDR3 reads CASTPGQGGTEAFF. The CDR3 bases are TGTGCCAGTACCCCGGGACAGGGTGGTACTGAAGCTTTCTTT.

This chain joins TRBV7-9 and TRBJ2-3; 9 bases line up with TRBD2. Trimming cost V 5 bases and J 5 bases; bases outside gene matches: 11. Germline V gene sequence: CDR1 SEHNR, CDR2 FQNEAQ (reference sequence). The CDR3 sequence is 16 residues long. CDR3 in amino acids: CASSPHRREGKDTQYF. In DNA, the CDR3 is TGTGCCAGCAGCCCCCACCGGCGGGAGGGGAAAGATACGCAGTATTTT. The whole variable domain, filled in from reference TRBV7-9 and TRBJ2-3, reads DTGVSQNPRHKITKRGQNVTFRCDPISEHNRLYWYRQTLGQGPEFLTYFQNEAQLEKSRLLSDRFSAERPKGSFSTLEIQRTEQGDSAMYLCASSPHRREGKDTQYFGPGTRLTVL.

This clone was seen more than once but under ten times. The rearrangement joins TRBV7-6 to TRBJ1-5; D not certain. The CDR3 contains 15 residues. Germline V gene data show CDR1 as SGHVS and CDR2 as FNYEAQ. The ends were cut back, 0 bases at V and 6 bases at J, with 12 bases in the middle. The CDR3 bases are TGTGCCAGCAGCTTAGCCCCCGAGGTGGGTCAGCCCCAGCATTTT. It yields the protein CASSLAPEVGQPQHF.

V and J are TRBV6-5 and TRBJ1-1; D perhaps matches TRBD1 (5 bases). Germline V gene data show CDR1 as MNHEY and CDR2 as SVGAGI. The CDR3 sequence is 14 residues long. The ends were cut back, 7 bases at V and 3 bases at J, with 15 bases in the middle. As DNA, the CDR3 is TGTGCCAGCAACACGGTTGACAGATACACTGAAGCTTTCTTT. It yields the protein CASNTVDRYTEAFF.

V usage is TRBV7-2 and J usage is TRBJ2-5, with 9 bases aligning to TRBD2. V lost 4 bases and J lost 5; bases outside the gene matches: 5. The CDR3 length is 14 residues. From germline, CDR1 is SGHTA and CDR2 FQGNSA. The CDR3, as DNA: TGTGCCAGCAGCTCAACAGGACTAGCGGAGACCCAGTACTTC. This translates into CASSSTGLAETQYF.

The chain carries TRBV7-2 and TRBJ1-5; 9 positions match TRBD1. This CDR3 region has 16 residues. The V gene's germline CDR1 is SGHTA and CDR2 FQGNSA. V lost 2 bases and J lost 0; bases outside the gene matches: 2. CDR3 region: CASSLTGGSSNQPQHF. Here the CDR3 DNA reads TGTGCCAGCAGCTTAACAGGGGGCAGTAGCAATCAGCCCCAGCATTTT.

In this sample, this clone turned up a few times. The chain recombines TRBV6-1 with TRBJ2-7, with 14 bases matching TRBD2. V lost 5 bases and J lost 5; bases outside the gene matches: 11. This CDR3 spans 17 amino acids. Germline V gene data show CDR1 as MNHNS and CDR2 as SASEGT. Here the CDR3 reads CASSKGLAGGLLHEQYF. The CDR3, as DNA: TGTGCCAGCAGTAAAGGACTAGCGGGAGGTCTTTTGCACGAGCAGTACTTC.